The sequence of this TCR beta chain was determined in a study of T cell changes during pregnancy in multiple sclerosis. This table comes from immunoSEQ multiplex PCR, and its TCRdb copy is limited to in-frame clones, with some not included. This table holds under 40,000 clones, roughly 90% found once. This CDR3 has 14 residues. Trimming left V 5 bases short and J 4 bases short, with 14 bases between. Per germline, CDR1 SGHVS and CDR2 FNYEAQ. This chain uses TRBV7-6 with TRBJ1-1; no definite D call. The sequences come from CD8+ T cells from peripheral blood mononuclear cells, collected after pregnancy. The sequence came from a female donor with multiple sclerosis, enrolled in a pregnancy study. The CDR3 coding sequence is TGTGCCAGCAGCCCCGAGGGAGCTCGCACTGAAGCTTTCTTT. Its protein is CASSPEGARTEAFF.